Listed here are 22 T cell receptor beta chains from one sample, sequenced in a study of CXCR3-negative and CXCR3-positive naive CD8 T cells. Findings and caveats of the study: Researchers report that CXCR3-positive naive cells carry more hydrophobic TRB CDR3s than CXCR3-negative naive cells.

These TCRs are of unknown antigen specificity. Carrying UMI labels, the TRB cDNA libraries were prepared through 5' RACE. TCRdb reprocessed the 5' RACE reads and reports one entry per CDR3 protein, with no DNA. The listing records under 75,000 distinct CDR3 sequences. Input material: naive CXCR3+ CD8+ T cells from blood. Subset described: CD45RO-CCR7+CD27+CD95- naive CD8+ T cells expressing CXCR3 (TNR3+). These receptors were collected from a human donor in good health. Some clones in this sample may be carry-over from other donors' samples.

This sequence joins TRBV4-3 and TRBJ2-1. CDR1 is LGHNA and CDR2 is YSLEER in the germline V gene. CDR3 length equals 13 residues. CDR3: CASSQDSENEQFF.

The genes are TRBV7-6 and TRBJ1-3. The germline CDR1 and CDR2 sequences are SGHVS and FNYEAQ. The CDR3 extends over 14 amino acids. CDR3 amino acids: CASSGVLSGNTIYF.

This chain joins TRBV21-1 and TRBJ2-5. TRBV21-1 is annotated as a pseudogene. CDR3 length: 14 residues. CDR3 protein: CASSKERPRETQYF.

The chain links TRBV14 to TRBJ2-7; as DNA is missing, the TRBD2 call by TCRdb cannot be tested. The CDR3 spans 13 residues. From germline, CDR1 is SGHDN and CDR2 FVKESK. The CDR3 sequence is CASSQGRGGEQYF.

The chain uses TRBV20-1 and TRBJ2-7. This CDR3 has 11 residues. Germline V gene data show CDR1 as DFQATT and CDR2 as SNEGSKA (reference sequence). This chain's CDR3 is CSAIDHYEQYF.

The chain combines TRBV18 with TRBJ2-5. The CDR3 runs to 16 residues. Germline lookup yields CDR1 KGHSH and CDR2 LQKENI. The CDR3 protein is CASSPPGPEKKETQYF.

The genes are TRBV19 and TRBJ2-1; lacking DNA, the TRBD2 call made by TCRdb goes unchecked. Per germline, CDR1 LNHDA and CDR2 SQIVND (reference sequence). The CDR3 extends over 15 amino acids. The chain's CDR3 is CASSIGPNSYNEQFF.

The chain combines TRBV6-2 or TRBV6-3 with TRBJ2-7; TCRdb gives TRBD2 as the D gene, but with no DNA this cannot be confirmed. This CDR3 spans 15 amino acids. Germline values: CDR1 MNHEY, CDR2 SVGEGT. This CDR3 is CASSYLGLAGIEQYF.

The chain couples TRBV29-1 to TRBJ2-1; with no DNA, the TCRdb D assignment of TRBD1 cannot be verified. CDR1 and CDR2 (germline): SQVTM, ANQGSEA. The CDR3 sequence is 12 residues long. The CDR3 loop is CSTPQGYNEQFF.

The chain recombines TRBV12-3 or TRBV12-4 with TRBJ2-5. The CDR3 loop spans 13 amino acids. The CDR3 spells CASSLDTEETQYF.

V gene TRBV28 combines with J gene TRBJ1-5; the TRBD1 assignment by TCRdb is unverifiable without DNA. The CDR3 consists of 15 residues. From germline, CDR1 is MDHEN and CDR2 SYDVKM. CDR3 sequence: CASSPIGGVLQPQHF.

V and J are TRBV12-3 or TRBV12-4 and TRBJ2-1; TCRdb proposes TRBD1, but this gene call is untestable without DNA. The length of the CDR3 is 12 residues. CDR3 amino acids: CASTPGYNEQFF.

The J gene is TRBJ2-7, the V gene TRBV27; TCRdb's assignment of TRBD1 cannot be checked, as there is no DNA. The CDR3 extends over 11 amino acids. CDR1 MNHEY and CDR2 SMNVEV come from the germline V gene (reference sequence). CDR3: CASSWGNEQYF.

This rearrangement joins TRBV12-3 or TRBV12-4 to TRBJ2-1; the TRBD1 assignment by TCRdb is unverifiable without DNA. The CDR3 runs 16 residues. The chain's CDR3 is CASSPPLAGDYNEQFF.

This sequence joins TRBV3-1 and TRBJ1-1; TCRdb gives TRBD1 as the D gene, but with no DNA this cannot be confirmed. Germline V gene lookup returns CDR1 LGHDT and CDR2 YNNKEL (reference sequence). The CDR3 has 18 amino acids. The chain's CDR3 is CASSQDIRIGTIRTEAFF.

V gene TRBV20-1 combines with J gene TRBJ2-7; the TCRdb call, TRBD1, lacks DNA for checking. Germline V lookup: CDR1 DFQATT, CDR2 SNEGSKA (reference sequence). CDR3 length: 13 residues. The CDR3 protein is CSATPGVRYEQYF.

The rearrangement joins TRBV7-9 to TRBJ2-3; TCRdb indicates TRBD2, and absent DNA this call remains unverified. The CDR3 is made up of 19 amino acids. Per the germline V gene, CDR1 is SEHNR and CDR2 is FQNEAQ (reference sequence). The CDR3 region is CASSLVPGLAGETTDTQYF.

The chain combines TRBV7-2 with TRBJ2-5; TCRdb's assignment of TRBD2 cannot be checked, as there is no DNA. From germline, CDR1 is SGHTA and CDR2 FQGNSA. The CDR3 sequence is 14 residues long. The CDR3 protein is CASSWTSGAETQYF.

The J gene is TRBJ2-5, the V gene TRBV11-1; TCRdb reports TRBD1, a call that lacks DNA to check it against. The CDR3 contains 14 residues. Germline assignment: CDR1 SGHAT and CDR2 FQDESV (reference sequence). CDR3 loop: CASRSRTAEETQYF.

This sequence joins TRBV11-2 and TRBJ2-1; TCRdb's D call of TRBD2 is untestable without DNA. Germline V gene sequence: CDR1 SGHAT, CDR2 FQNNGV. The CDR3 contains 20 residues. The CDR3 region is CASSPKIGGRVLSSYNEQFF.

The V call is TRBV28, the J call TRBJ2-5; TCRdb's assignment of TRBD1 cannot be checked, as there is no DNA. The germline CDR1 and CDR2 sequences are MDHEN and SYDVKM. The CDR3 extends over 13 amino acids. Here the CDR3 reads CASTLRGLETQYF. The entire variable domain, with the rest obtained from reference TRBV28 and TRBJ2-5, is as follows: DVKVTQSSRYLVKRTGEKVFLECVQDMDHENMFWYRQDPGLGLRLIYFSYDVKMKEKGDIPEGYSVSREKKERFSLILESASTNQTSMYLCASTLRGLETQYFGPGTRLLVL.

V and J are TRBV11-2 and TRBJ2-7. The CDR3 has 14 residues. Germline CDR1 SGHAT, CDR2 FQNNGV. CDR3 amino acids: CASSLGYADRRQYF.